This T cell receptor beta chain came from a study of T cells in Graves' hyperthyroidism and ophthalmopathy. RNA transcripts were the template for amplifying TCR beta CDR3 regions. During a first-round RT-PCR of the TCR CDR3, the HTBI primer set was used. TCRdb re-called the multiplex PCR reads with MiXCR, one entry per CDR3 protein. The sample records hundreds of thousands of distinct CDR3 sequences, less than 25% being singletons. With V trimmed by 4 bases and J by 4 bases, 3 bases remained unmatched. CDR1 and CDR2 from the germline V gene are SGHDN and FVKESK. CDR3 length: 14 amino acids. This clonotype has just a few counts.

The sample taken for sequencing was blood. The TCR was taken from a man aged 30 to 45 with Graves' ophthalmopathy. The genes are TRBV14 and TRBJ1-3; 8 bases map to TRBD1. Here the CDR3 reads CASSRQGTGNTIYF. CDR3 nucleotide sequence: TGTGCCAGCAGCCGACAGGGGACAGGAAACACCATATATTTT.